Below, 25 T cell receptor beta chains from the same sample are listed, as sequenced in a study of cytotoxic CD8 clonotypes in ibrutinib-treated CLL. Repertoires were generated with immunoSEQ multiplex PCR, while TCRdb's copy carries only in-frame clones and drops some. The table lists tens of thousands of clones, about 68% of them singletons, with roughly 7.6% in the top ten. The sequenced sample was PBMCs, obtained before ibrutinib treatment. The receptors were gathered from a human donor with chronic lymphocytic leukemia.

This chain links TRBV11-2 with TRBJ2-1; D is ambiguous. Germline lookup yields CDR1 SGHAT and CDR2 FQNNGV. There are 13 residues in the CDR3. V was shortened by 5 bases and J by 0 bases, with 5 bases between the two germline ends. The DNA for the CDR3 is TGTGCCAGCAGCCCAAGCTCCTACAATGAGCAGTTCTTC. It is translated as CASSPSSYNEQFF.

This clone was picked up a small number of times. This chain links TRBV7-2 with TRBJ1-5; no clear D gene. Germline V lookup: CDR1 SGHTA, CDR2 FQGNSA. The CDR3 runs 14 residues. V lost 5 bases to trimming and J lost 0 bases, with 8 bases between them. In DNA, the CDR3 is TGTGCCAGCAGCCCCCGGGGTAGCAATCAGCCCCAGCATTTT. Residues: CASSPRGSNQPQHF.

V and J are TRBV4-1 and TRBJ2-5; D is ambiguous. Germline CDR1 is MGHRA and CDR2 is YSYEKL. The CDR3 spans 13 residues. V lost 1 base, J lost 7 bases, and 10 bases lay in between. CDR3 in amino acids: CASSQGGYGTQYF. The CDR3 DNA is TGCGCCAGCAGCCAAGGCGGTTATGGGACCCAGTACTTC.

The chain links TRBV15 to TRBJ2-1; 10 bases align to TRBD2. V was clipped by 5 bases and J by 8 bases; unmatched bases: 18. Germline V gene lookup returns CDR1 LNHNV and CDR2 YYDKDF (reference sequence). There are 18 residues in the CDR3. The DNA for the CDR3 is TGTGCCACCAGCGGGGGGGGCTATATGGGACTAGCGCGGGATGAGCAGTTCTTC. This codes for CATSGGGYMGLARDEQFF. Based on the CDR3 plus reference TRBV15 and TRBJ2-1, the full variable domain is DAMVIQNPRYQVTQFGKPVTLSCSQTLNHNVMYWYQQKSSQAPKLLFHYYDKDFNNEADTPDNFQSRRPNTSFCFLDIRSPGLGDTAMYLCATSGGGYMGLARDEQFFGPGTRLTVL.

The chain couples TRBV21-1 to TRBJ2-2. TRBV21-1 is a known pseudogene. The CDR3 runs to 19 residues. This chain's CDR3 is CASSKIFRSILANTGELFF. The CDR3, as DNA: TGTGCCAGCAGCAAAATTTTCCGCAGCATCTTGGCGAACACCGGGGAGCTGTTTTTT.

The table lists this clone with a few counts. The chain couples TRBV19 to TRBJ1-2, with a weak D call TRBD1 (5 bases). V was trimmed by 8 bases and J by 0 bases, leaving 19 bases between them. This CDR3 has 16 residues. Per germline, CDR1 LNHDA and CDR2 SQIVND (reference sequence). The CDR3 reads CASARPSTVTNYGYTF. The CDR3 DNA sequence: TGTGCCAGTGCACGACCTTCGACAGTTACTAACTATGGCTACACCTTC.

This chain links TRBV30 with TRBJ1-2; D uncertain. From germline, CDR1 is GTSNPN and CDR2 SVGIG (reference sequence). The CDR3 runs to 12 residues. Trimming took off 2 bases at V and 4 bases at J, with 8 bases between the two ends. This CDR3 reads CAWSLFIYGYTF. CDR3 nucleotide sequence: TGTGCCTGGAGTTTGTTCATCTATGGCTACACCTTC.

This clone was seen a few times. The chain joins TRBV2 to TRBJ2-7; a possible D gene is TRBD2 (6 bases). CDR1 is SNHLY and CDR2 is FYNNEI in the germline V gene. This CDR3 has 14 residues. Trimming took 2 bases from V and 3 from J, leaving 11 bases between them. The CDR3 region is CASSEPGGFYEQYF. Written as DNA, the CDR3 is TGTGCCAGCAGTGAACCCGGAGGGTTCTACGAGCAGTACTTC.

This clone was detected a few times. The V call is TRBV7-2, the J call TRBJ2-2; 9 positions agree with TRBD2. The CDR3 extends over 15 amino acids. V shed 8 bases, J shed 4 bases, and the junction held 8 bases outside the gene matches. Germline V gives CDR1 SGHTA, CDR2 FQGNSA. The CDR3 here is CASPSGGRGTGELFF. Written as DNA, the CDR3 is TGTGCCAGCCCCAGCGGGGGGAGGGGCACCGGGGAGCTGTTTTTT.

This clone was observed once. The chain couples TRBV2 to TRBJ2-7; 10 positions match TRBD1. Germline lookup yields CDR1 SNHLY and CDR2 FYNNEI. The V gene end was trimmed by 4 bases and the J gene end by 6 bases; junction bases not matched to a gene: 12. The CDR3 has 16 amino acids. CDR3 region: CASSAGTGAGWSEQYF. The DNA of the CDR3 is TGTGCCAGCAGTGCCGGGACAGGGGCTGGCTGGAGCGAGCAGTACTTC.

This clone came up a few times. The rearrangement links TRBV29-1 to TRBJ1-4, with D possibly TRBD1 on 5 matching bases. This CDR3 is 13 amino acids long. CDR1 is SQVTM and CDR2 is ANQGSEA in the germline V gene. Deletions cut 2 bases from V and 5 bases from J, with 9 bases between. The CDR3 is CSVERDGNEKLFF. CDR3 nucleotide sequence: TGCAGCGTTGAAAGGGACGGGAATGAAAAACTGTTTTTT.

The chain carries TRBV28 and TRBJ2-7; D is ambiguous. Trimming removed 7 bases from V and 0 bases from J, with 7 bases in between. CDR3 length: 12 residues. Germline values: CDR1 MDHEN, CDR2 SYDVKM. CDR3 DNA: TGTGCCAGCATGGAGAACTCCTACGAGCAGTACTTC. It codes for CASMENSYEQYF. Full variable domain (rest looked up from reference TRBV28 and TRBJ2-7): DVKVTQSSRYLVKRTGEKVFLECVQDMDHENMFWYRQDPGLGLRLIYFSYDVKMKEKGDIPEGYSVSREKKERFSLILESASTNQTSMYLCASMENSYEQYFGPGTRLTVT.

The chain employs TRBV19 and TRBJ1-6, with TRBD1 matching 8 bases. The V and J ends lost 8 bases and 10 bases, in that order; junction bases with no gene match: 10. Germline values: CDR1 LNHDA, CDR2 SQIVND (reference sequence). The CDR3 contains 14 residues. The CDR3 loop reads CASSPGQGESPLHF. For the CDR3, the DNA is TGTGCCAGTTCTCCAGGACAGGGAGAATCACCCCTCCACTTT.

V gene TRBV7-3 combines with J gene TRBJ1-4; D is ambiguous. The V gene lost 2 bases and the J gene lost 7 bases, with 14 bases spanning the gap. The CDR3 has 15 amino acids. Germline CDR1 is SGHTA and CDR2 is FQGTGA. Here the CDR3 DNA reads TGTGCCAGCAGCTTATATCCCGGTGGAGGTGAAAAACTGTTTTTT. It encodes CASSLYPGGGEKLFF.

The chain combines TRBV5-4 with TRBJ1-2, with 7 nucleotides matching TRBD1. CDR1 is SGHNT, CDR2 YYREEE, per germline (reference sequence). Germline trimming cut 4 bases from V and 3 bases from J; bases unmatched to any gene: 6. The CDR3 totals 14 residues. DNA of the CDR3: TGTGCCAGCAGCCCCGGGACAGACCACTATGGCTACACCTTC. Protein product: CASSPGTDHYGYTF.

The chain couples TRBV9 to TRBJ2-3; 14 nucleotides agree with TRBD2. The junction had 14 bases not matched to a gene; V was cut back by 2 bases and J by 0 bases. Per the germline V gene, CDR1 is SGDLS and CDR2 is YYNGEE. CDR3 length: 21 residues. CDR3 region: CASSVGTSGSRVMTSTDTQYF. The CDR3 DNA reads TGTGCCAGCAGCGTCGGGACTAGCGGGAGCAGGGTAATGACTAGCACAGATACGCAGTATTTT.

This rearrangement joins TRBV2 to TRBJ2-1; 9 positions match TRBD1. The germline V gene has CDR1 SNHLY and CDR2 FYNNEI. V lost 6 bases, J lost 2 bases, and 5 bases stayed unmatched. The CDR3 totals 15 residues. This CDR3 is CASREQGAAYNEQFF. The CDR3 bases are TGTGCCAGCAGAGAACAGGGGGCTGCCTACAATGAGCAGTTCTTC.

This clone was found a few times. This chain links TRBV5-4 with TRBJ2-7; 7 nucleotides agree with TRBD1. Germline V gene data show CDR1 as SGHNT and CDR2 as YYREEE (reference sequence). The CDR3 has 14 residues. With V trimmed by 0 bases and J by 3 bases, 3 bases remained unmatched. Here the CDR3 reads CASSLGQGNYEQYF. CDR3 nucleotide sequence: TGTGCCAGCAGCTTGGGACAGGGTAACTACGAGCAGTACTTC.

This clone occurred once. This chain joins TRBV7-9 and TRBJ2-1; possible D gene TRBD2, 5 bases. Germline V gene data show CDR1 as SEHNR and CDR2 as FQNEAQ (reference sequence). Trimming took 2 bases from V and 3 from J, leaving 17 bases between them. This CDR3 is built from 17 residues. The CDR3 bases are TGTGCCAGCAGCTTAACGTATCCGGGGAGTTACTACAATGAGCAGTTCTTC. Protein: CASSLTYPGSYYNEQFF.

The V gene is TRBV5-4, the J gene TRBJ2-7, with 7 bases identical to TRBD1. The germline CDR1 and CDR2 sequences are SGHNT and YYREEE (reference sequence). The CDR3 extends over 13 amino acids. J gave up 2 bases and V 2 bases, and 1 base lay outside the gene matches. The CDR3 sequence is CASSFQGAYEQYF. CDR3 nucleotides: TGTGCCAGCAGCTTCCAGGGGGCCTACGAGCAGTACTTC.

V usage is TRBV6-5 and J usage is TRBJ2-7; perhaps D is TRBD1 or TRBD2 (5 bases each). The CDR3 consists of 14 residues. V was cut by 4 bases and J by 2 bases, with 12 bases left in between. Germline V lookup: CDR1 MNHEY, CDR2 SVGAGI. The CDR3 bases are TGTGCCAGCAGTTCCCCGGGGCCCCCCTACGAGCAGTACTTC. Translating it yields CASSSPGPPYEQYF.

The rearrangement links TRBV7-9 to TRBJ2-4; 9 positions match TRBD1. Trimming at V came to 5 bases and at J to 6 bases, leaving 5 bases not matched to a gene. Germline lookup yields CDR1 SEHNR and CDR2 FQNEAQ (reference sequence). The CDR3 contains 14 residues. The CDR3: CASSTDRGGNIQYF. The DNA of the CDR3 is TGTGCCAGCAGCACGGACAGGGGAGGAAACATTCAGTACTTC.

This clone has more than one count but fewer than ten. V usage is TRBV6-1 and J usage is TRBJ2-2; no firm D call. The germline V gene encodes CDR1 MNHNS and CDR2 SASEGT. V was clipped by 6 bases and J by 2 bases, with 10 bases between them. The CDR3 is made up of 14 amino acids. CDR3 protein: CASRRVTNTGELFF. CDR3 sequence (DNA): TGTGCCAGCAGGAGAGTGACAAACACCGGGGAGCTGTTTTTT.

The chain uses TRBV5-4 and TRBJ1-1; no reliable D call. V was pared by 0 bases and J by 0 bases, with 15 bases between. The germline gives CDR1 SGHNT, CDR2 YYREEE (reference sequence). The CDR3 contains 17 residues. CDR3 in amino acids: CASSLDIVSGMNTEAFF. CDR3 coding DNA: TGTGCCAGCAGCTTGGACATCGTATCGGGGATGAACACTGAAGCTTTCTTT. The variable domain in full, completed from reference TRBV5-4 and TRBJ1-1, reads ETGVTQSPTHLIKTRGQQVTLRCSSQSGHNTVSWYQQALGQGPQFIFQYYREEENGRGNFPPRFSGLQFPNYSSELNVNALELDDSALYLCASSLDIVSGMNTEAFFGQGTRLTVV.

The chain couples TRBV10-3 to TRBJ2-7; TRBD1 or TRBD2 may be the D gene (5 bases each). Trimming pared 6 bases from V and 5 bases from J, leaving 14 bases between. The germline V gene encodes CDR1 ENHRY and CDR2 SYGVKD. This CDR3 comprises 13 residues. DNA for the CDR3: TGTGCCATCAGGGGGCCCTTGGGGGACGAGCAGTACTTC. Translation: CAIRGPLGDEQYF.